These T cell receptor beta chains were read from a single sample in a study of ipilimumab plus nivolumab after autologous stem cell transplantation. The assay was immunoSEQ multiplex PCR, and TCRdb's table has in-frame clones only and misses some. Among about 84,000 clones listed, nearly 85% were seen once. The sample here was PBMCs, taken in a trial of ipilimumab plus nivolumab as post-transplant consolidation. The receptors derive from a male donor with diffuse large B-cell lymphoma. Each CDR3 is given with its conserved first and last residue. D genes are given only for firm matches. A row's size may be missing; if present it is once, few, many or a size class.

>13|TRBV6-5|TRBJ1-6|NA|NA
CASRGQNNSPLHF
TGTGCCAGCAGGGGGCAGAATAATTCACCCCTCCACTTT
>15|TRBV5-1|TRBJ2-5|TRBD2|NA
CASSSGLAGEETQYF
TGCGCCAGCAGCTCGGGACTAGCGGGGGAAGAGACCCAGTACTTC
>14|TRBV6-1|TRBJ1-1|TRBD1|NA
CASSERGTGIEAFF
TGTGCCAGCAGTGAACGCGGGACAGGGATTGAAGCTTTCTTT
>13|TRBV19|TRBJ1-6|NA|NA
CASSSRSNSPLHF
TGTGCCAGTAGTTCCCGCAGTAACTCACCCCTCCACTTT
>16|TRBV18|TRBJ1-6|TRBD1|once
CASSPPGQGVNSPLHF
TGTGCCAGCTCACCCCCGGGACAGGGGGTAAATTCACCCCTCCACTTT
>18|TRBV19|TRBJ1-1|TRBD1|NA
CASRDRDRGRGWDTEAFF
TGTGCCAGTCGTGACCGGGACAGGGGGCGAGGTTGGGACACTGAAGCTTTCTTT
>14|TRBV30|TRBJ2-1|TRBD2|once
CAWSPPGTTNEQFF
TGTGCCTGGAGTCCTCCCGGGACTACAAATGAGCAGTTCTTC
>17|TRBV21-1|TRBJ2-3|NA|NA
CASSRMLAAPSTDTQYF
TGTGCCAGCAGCAGAATGCTAGCGGCCCCTAGCACAGATACGCAGTATTTT
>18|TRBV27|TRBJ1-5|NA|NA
CASSSYRIQVNGRQPQHF
TGTGCCAGCAGTTCATATCGAATACAGGTTAACGGTCGGCAGCCCCAGCATTTT
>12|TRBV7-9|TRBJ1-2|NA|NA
CASSLNSYGYTF
TGTGCCAGCAGCTTAAACTCGTATGGCTACACCTTC
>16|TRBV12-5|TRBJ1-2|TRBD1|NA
CASGFPNHQGAGGYTF
TGTGCTAGTGGTTTCCCGAACCATCAGGGGGCCGGTGGCTACACCTTC
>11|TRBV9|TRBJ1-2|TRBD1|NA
CASDTGGSYTF
TGTGCCAGCGACACAGGGGGAAGCTACACCTTC
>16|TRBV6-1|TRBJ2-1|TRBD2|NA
CASSDVMGLLNNEQFF
TGTGCCAGCAGTGATGTTATGGGACTACTCAACAATGAGCAGTTCTTC
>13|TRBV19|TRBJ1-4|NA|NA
CASGADSEKKLFF
TGTGCCAGTGGCGCGGACAGTGAAAAAAAACTGTTTTTT
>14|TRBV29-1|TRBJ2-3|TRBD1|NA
CSVTQGAHADTQYF
TGCAGCGTCACACAGGGGGCGCATGCAGATACGCAGTATTTT
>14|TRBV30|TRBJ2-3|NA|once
CAWTLGTSTDTQYF
TGTGCCTGGACTCTGGGAACTAGCACAGATACGCAGTATTTT
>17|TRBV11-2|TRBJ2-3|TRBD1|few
CASSFTQGASSTDTQYF
TGTGCCAGCAGCTTCACACAGGGGGCCTCTAGCACAGATACGCAGTATTTT
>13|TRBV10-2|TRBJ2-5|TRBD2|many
CASSETSGETQYF
TGCGCCAGCAGTGAGACTAGCGGGGAGACCCAGTACTTC
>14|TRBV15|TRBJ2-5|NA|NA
CATSRDRPRGEQYF
TGTGCCACCAGCAGAGACAGGCCCCGAGGTGAGCAGTACTTC
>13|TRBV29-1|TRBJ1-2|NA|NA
CSVEGGSHYGYTF
TGCAGCGTTGAAGGGGGGTCTCACTATGGCTACACCTTC
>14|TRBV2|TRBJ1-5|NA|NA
CASRTDRTNQPQHF
TGTGCCAGCAGAACTGACAGGACCAATCAGCCCCAGCATTTT
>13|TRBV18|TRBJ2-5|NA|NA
CASSPGGGETQYF
TGTGCCAGCTCACCAGGGGGTGGCGAGACCCAGTACTTC
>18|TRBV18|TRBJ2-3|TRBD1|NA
CASSPRPGQGERADTQYF
TGTGCCAGCTCACCCCGGCCAGGACAGGGGGAAAGGGCAGATACGCAGTATTTT
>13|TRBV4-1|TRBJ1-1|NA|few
CASSQVGATEAFF
TGCGCCAGCAGCCAAGTTGGGGCCACAGAAGCTTTCTTT
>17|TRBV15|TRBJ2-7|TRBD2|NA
CATSRERLAGYSYEQYF
TGTGCCACCAGCAGAGAACGCCTAGCGGGGTACTCCTACGAGCAGTACTTC
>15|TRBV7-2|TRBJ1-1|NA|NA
CASSLIQGLGTEAFF
TGTGCCAGCAGCTTAATCCAGGGATTAGGAACTGAAGCTTTCTTT
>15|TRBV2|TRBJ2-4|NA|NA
CASSVRQSKGNIQYF
TGTGCCAGCAGTGTGCGGCAATCCAAGGGGAACATTCAGTACTTC
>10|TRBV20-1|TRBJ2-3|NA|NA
CSVGGDTQYF
TGCAGTGTTGGGGGAGATACGCAGTATTTT
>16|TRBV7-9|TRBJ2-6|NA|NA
CASSLWSPSGANVLTF
TGTGCCAGCAGCTTATGGTCCCCCTCTGGGGCCAACGTCCTGACTTTC
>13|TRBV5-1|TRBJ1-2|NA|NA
CASSLDGNYGYTF
TGCGCCAGCAGCTTGGACGGGAACTATGGCTACACCTTC
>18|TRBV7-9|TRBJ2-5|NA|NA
CASSHRLQGLIPWETQYF
TGTGCCAGCAGCCACCGCCTCCAGGGGCTCATCCCTTGGGAGACCCAGTACTTC
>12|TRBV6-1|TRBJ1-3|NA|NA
CASSDGAHTIYF
TGTGCCAGCAGTGACGGGGCACACACCATATATTTT
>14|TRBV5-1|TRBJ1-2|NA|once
CASSLDDGVYGYTF
TGCGCCAGCAGCTTGGACGACGGGGTCTATGGCTACACCTTC
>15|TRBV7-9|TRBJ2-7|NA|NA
CASSLTGTGAYEQYF
TGTGCCAGCAGCTTAACCGGGACGGGCGCCTACGAGCAGTACTTC
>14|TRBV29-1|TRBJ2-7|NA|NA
CSVATGWGAYEQYF
TGCAGCGTCGCTACAGGGTGGGGAGCCTACGAGCAGTACTTC
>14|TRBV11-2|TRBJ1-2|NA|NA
CASSSGFRNYGYTF
TGTGCCAGCAGCTCAGGGTTCCGGAACTATGGCTACACCTTC
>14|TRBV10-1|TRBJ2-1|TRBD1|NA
CASTRGTGMNEQFF
TGCGCCAGCACCCGCGGGACAGGGATGAATGAGCAGTTCTTC
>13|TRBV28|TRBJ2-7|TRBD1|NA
CASSLGTDREEDF
TGTGCCAGCAGTTTAGGGACAGACAGGGAAGAAGACTTC
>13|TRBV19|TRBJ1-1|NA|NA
CASTEDRNTEAFF
TGTGCCAGTACCGAGGACAGGAACACTGAAGCTTTCTTT
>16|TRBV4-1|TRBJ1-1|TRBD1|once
CASSQTGTGMNTEAFF
TGCGCCAGCAGCCAAACCGGGACAGGGATGAACACTGAAGCTTTCTTT
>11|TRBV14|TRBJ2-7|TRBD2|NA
CASSQGGTTHF
TGTGCCAGCAGCCAAGGGGGGACTACTCACTTC
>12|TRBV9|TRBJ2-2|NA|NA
CASSVEAGELFF
TGTGCCAGCAGCGTAGAGGCCGGGGAGCTGTTTTTT
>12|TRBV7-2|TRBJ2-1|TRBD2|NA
CASSPTSELQFF
TGTGCCAGCAGCCCAACTAGCGAGCTGCAGTTCTTC